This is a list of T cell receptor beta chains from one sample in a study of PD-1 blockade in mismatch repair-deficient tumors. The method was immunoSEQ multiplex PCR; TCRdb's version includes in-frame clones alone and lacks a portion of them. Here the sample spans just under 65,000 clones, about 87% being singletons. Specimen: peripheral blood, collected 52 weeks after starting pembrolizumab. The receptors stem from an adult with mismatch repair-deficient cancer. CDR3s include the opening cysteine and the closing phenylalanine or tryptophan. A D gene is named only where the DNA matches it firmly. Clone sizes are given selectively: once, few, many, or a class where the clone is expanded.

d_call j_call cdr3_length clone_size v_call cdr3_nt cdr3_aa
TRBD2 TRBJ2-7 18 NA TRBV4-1 TGCGCCAGCAGCCAAGCCGGGCCACTAGCGGGAGGGATCTACGAGCAGTACTTC CASSQAGPLAGGIYEQYF
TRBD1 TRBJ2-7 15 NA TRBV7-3 TGTGCCAGCAGCTACATCGCTGGAGACAGGGTCGAGCAGTACTTC CASSYIAGDRVEQYF
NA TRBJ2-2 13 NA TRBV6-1 TGTGCCAGCAGGATCTGGGTGGCCGGGGAGCTGTTTTTT CASRIWVAGELFF
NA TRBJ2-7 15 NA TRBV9 TGTGCCAGCAGCCCCCCGGGACTCCATAGCTACGAGCAGTACTTC CASSPPGLHSYEQYF
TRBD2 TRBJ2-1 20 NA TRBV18 TGTGCCAGCTCACCACCCCCCGGGACTAGCGGGACAAGCTCCTACAATGAGCAGTTCTTC CASSPPPGTSGTSSYNEQFF
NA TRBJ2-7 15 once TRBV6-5 TGTGCCAGCAGTTACCTAAACCCAACTTCCTACGAGCAGTACTTC CASSYLNPTSYEQYF
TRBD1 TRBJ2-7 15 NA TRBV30 TGTGCCTGGAGCGGCGACAGGGTAATTTCCTACGAGCAGTACTTC CAWSGDRVISYEQYF
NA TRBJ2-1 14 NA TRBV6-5 TGTGCCAGCAAATTGACTTTCTCGGACTATGAGCAGTTCTTC CASKLTFSDYEQFF
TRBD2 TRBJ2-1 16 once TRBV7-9 TGTGCCAGCAGACACACCCTAGCGGGCAGTGTCGATGAGCAGTTCTTC CASRHTLAGSVDEQFF
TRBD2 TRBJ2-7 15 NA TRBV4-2 TGTGCCAGCAGCTCAGGCTCCGGGAGGAGGGACGAGCAGTACTTC CASSSGSGRRDEQYF
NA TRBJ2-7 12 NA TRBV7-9 TGTGCCAGCAGCTTATCTGGATACGAGCAGTACTTC CASSLSGYEQYF
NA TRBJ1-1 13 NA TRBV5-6 TGTGCCAGCAGAGTTTTAATGAACACTGAAGCTTTCTTT CASRVLMNTEAFF
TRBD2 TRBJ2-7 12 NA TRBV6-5 TGTGCCAGCAGTTACGGGACTACGGCGCAGTACTTC CASSYGTTAQYF
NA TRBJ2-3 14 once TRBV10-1 TGCGCCAGCAGTGAAGCCACTAGCACAGATACGCAGTATTTT CASSEATSTDTQYF
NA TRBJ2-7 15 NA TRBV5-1 TGCGTCAAGGTGGGGCCCCAAAGATCCTCCTACGAGCAGTACTTC CVKVGPQRSSYEQYF
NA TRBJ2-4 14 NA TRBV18 TGTGCCAGCTCACCATTTGAATCGACGGACTCACAGTACTTC CASSPFESTDSQYF
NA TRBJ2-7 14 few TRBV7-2 TGTGCCAGCAGCACTCCTCCGATAGCCCACGAGCAGTACTTC CASSTPPIAHEQYF
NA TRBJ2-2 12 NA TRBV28 TGTGCCAGCAGCCCGACTCTCGGGGAGCTGTTTTTT CASSPTLGELFF
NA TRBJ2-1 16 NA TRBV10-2 TGCGCCAGCAGTGAAACTGGGAGCAGCTCCTACAATGAGCAGTTCTTC CASSETGSSSYNEQFF
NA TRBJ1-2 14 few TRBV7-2 TGTGCCAGCAGCCCTAGCCTGTCGGGCTATGGCTACACCTTC CASSPSLSGYGYTF
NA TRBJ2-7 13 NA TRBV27 TGTGCCAGCAGTTTAGGGGGAGGCTACGAGCAGTACTTC CASSLGGGYEQYF
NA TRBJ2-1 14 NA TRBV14 TGTGCCAGCAGCCAAAGCCCAGAATACAATGAGCAGTTCTTC CASSQSPEYNEQFF
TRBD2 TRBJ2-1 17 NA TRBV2 TGTGCCAGCAGTGCTTCGACTAGCGGGAGGACCTACAATGAGCAGTTCTTC CASSASTSGRTYNEQFF
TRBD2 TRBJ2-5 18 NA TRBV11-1 TGTGCCAGCAGCTTATCGTCTAGCGGGACGGTGTGGCAAGAGACCCAGTACTTC CASSLSSSGTVWQETQYF
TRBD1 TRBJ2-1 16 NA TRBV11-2 TGTGCCAGCAGCTCGATAAGACAGGGCTCCTACAATGAGCAGTTCTTC CASSSIRQGSYNEQFF
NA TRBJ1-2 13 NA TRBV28 TGTGCCAGCAGCTACCGGGACGACAGCTTCTACACCTTC CASSYRDDSFYTF
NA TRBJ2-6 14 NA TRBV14 TGTGCCAGCAGCCAAGATGCTGGGGCCAACGTCCTGACTTTC CASSQDAGANVLTF
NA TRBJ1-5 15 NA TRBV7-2 TGTGCCAGCAGCTTAGACAGGATTAGCAATCAGCCCCAGCATTTT CASSLDRISNQPQHF
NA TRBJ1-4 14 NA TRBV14 TGTGCCAGCAGCCAAGATGACGGTCATGAAAAACTGTTTTTT CASSQDDGHEKLFF
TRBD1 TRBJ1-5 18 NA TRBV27 TGTGCCAGCAGCCCAAGGGGGACAGGGAGTTATAGCAATCAGCCCCAGCATTTT CASSPRGTGSYSNQPQHF
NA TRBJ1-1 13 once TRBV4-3 TGCGCCAGCAGCCAAGACACTCCAACCGGCGCTTTCTTT CASSQDTPTGAFF
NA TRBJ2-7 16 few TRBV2 TGTGCCAGCAGTGACCCGGACAGATCCGGGCGCTACGAGCAGTACTTC CASSDPDRSGRYEQYF
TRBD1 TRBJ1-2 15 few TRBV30 TGTGCCTGGAGTGTAGGGACAGGTTCCCTCTATGGCTACACCTTC CAWSVGTGSLYGYTF
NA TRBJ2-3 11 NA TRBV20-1 TGCAGTGCCAACCCGGGACACAGGCAGTATTTT CSANPGHRQYF
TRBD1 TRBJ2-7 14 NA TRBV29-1 TGCAGCGTTGAATCCCGGACAGGTACCTACGAGCAGTACTTC CSVESRTGTYEQYF
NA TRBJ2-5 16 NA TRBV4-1 TGCGCCAGCAGCCCACAGTCCGGGACACCCGCAGAGACCCAGTACTTC CASSPQSGTPAETQYF
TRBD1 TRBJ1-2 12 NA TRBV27 TGTGCCAGTAGTGGGACAGGGTATGGCTACACCTTC CASSGTGYGYTF
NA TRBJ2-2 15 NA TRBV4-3 TGCGCCAGCAGCCAAGTTAGGGTGACCACCGGGGAGCTGTTTTTT CASSQVRVTTGELFF
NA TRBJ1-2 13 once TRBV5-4 TGTGCCAGCGGCGACAGAACTAACTATGGCTACACCTTC CASGDRTNYGYTF
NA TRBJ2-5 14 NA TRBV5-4 TGTGCCAGCAGCTTGGGCCGATTCCAAGAGACCCAGTACTTC CASSLGRFQETQYF
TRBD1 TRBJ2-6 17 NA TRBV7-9 TGTGCCAGCAGCATGGGACAGGACCCTTATGGGGCCAACGTCCTGACTTTC CASSMGQDPYGANVLTF
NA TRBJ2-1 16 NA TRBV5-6 TGTGCCAGCAGCTTGGCCGGCCTGAGCTCCTACAATGAGCAGTTCTTC CASSLAGLSSYNEQFF
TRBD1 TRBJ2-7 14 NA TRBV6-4 TGTGCCAGCAGTCCCGGGACAGGGGTCCGCGAGCAGTACTTC CASSPGTGVREQYF
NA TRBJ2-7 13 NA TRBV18 TGTGCCAGCTCCGGGGGACCCGACGACGAGCAGTACTTC CASSGGPDDEQYF
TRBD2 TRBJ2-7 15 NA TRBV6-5 TGTGCCAGCAGTTATGGGGCGGGGGGCTCCTACGAGCAGTACTTC CASSYGAGGSYEQYF
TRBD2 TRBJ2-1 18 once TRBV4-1 TGCGCCAGCAGCCAAACCACCCGTCGTCGCGGGAGTTTTGGTGAGCAGTTCTTC CASSQTTRRRGSFGEQFF